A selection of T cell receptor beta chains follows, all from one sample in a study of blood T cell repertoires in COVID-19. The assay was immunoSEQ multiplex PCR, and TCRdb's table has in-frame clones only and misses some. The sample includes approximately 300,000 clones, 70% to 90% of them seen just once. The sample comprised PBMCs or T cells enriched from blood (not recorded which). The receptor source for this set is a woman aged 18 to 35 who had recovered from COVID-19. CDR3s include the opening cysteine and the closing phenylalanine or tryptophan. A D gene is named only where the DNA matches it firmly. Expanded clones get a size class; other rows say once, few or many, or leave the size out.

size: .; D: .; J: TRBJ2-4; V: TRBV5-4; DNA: TGTGCCAGCAGCTTGATTAACAGCCGCCGGACTGCCGGAAACATTCAGTACTTC; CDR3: CASSLINSRRTAGNIQYF
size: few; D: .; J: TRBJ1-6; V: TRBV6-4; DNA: TGTGCCAGCAGTATACAGGGAGGGTATAATTCACCCCTCCACTTT; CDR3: CASSIQGGYNSPLHF
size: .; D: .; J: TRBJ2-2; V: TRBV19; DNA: TGTGCCAGTACCCGTGGACAGTTCCCAACAACCGGGGAGCTGTTTTTT; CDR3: CASTRGQFPTTGELFF
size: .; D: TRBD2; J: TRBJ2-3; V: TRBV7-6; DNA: TGTGCCAGCAGCTTATCTACTAGCGGGAGGGATACGCAGTATTTT; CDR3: CASSLSTSGRDTQYF
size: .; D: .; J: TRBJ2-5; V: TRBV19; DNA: TGTGCCAGTAGTCCAGTCGGGGGAGGAGGGGAGACCCAGTACTTC; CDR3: CASSPVGGGGETQYF
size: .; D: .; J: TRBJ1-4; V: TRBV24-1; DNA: TGTGCCACCAGTGACAGGGAATATGAAAAACTGTTTTTT; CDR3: CATSDREYEKLFF
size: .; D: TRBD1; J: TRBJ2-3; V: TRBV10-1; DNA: TGCGCCAGCAGTGGAGACCGGGACAGCCGGAATTTT; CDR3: CASSGDRDSRNF
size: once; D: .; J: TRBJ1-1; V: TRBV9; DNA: TGTGCCAGCAGCGTAGACGGCGGAAACACTGAAGCTTTCTTT; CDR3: CASSVDGGNTEAFF
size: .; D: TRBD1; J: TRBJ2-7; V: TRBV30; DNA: TGTGCCTGGATTGGGGACAGTTACTCCGAGCAGTACTTC; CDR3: CAWIGDSYSEQYF
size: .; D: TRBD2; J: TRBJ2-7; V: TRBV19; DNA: TGTGCCAGTAGCCTGGTAGGACTAGCCTCATACGAGCAGTACTTC; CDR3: CASSLVGLASYEQYF
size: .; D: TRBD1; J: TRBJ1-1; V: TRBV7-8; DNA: TGTGCCAGCAGCGCCGGACAGGGGGCTGAAGCTTTCTTT; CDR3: CASSAGQGAEAFF
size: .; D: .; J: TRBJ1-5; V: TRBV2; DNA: TGTGCCAGCAGTAACAGGGTTCTACATCAGCCCCAGCATTTT; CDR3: CASSNRVLHQPQHF
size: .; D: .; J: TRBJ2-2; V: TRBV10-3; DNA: TGTGCCATCAGTGCCACAACAGGGACCGGGGAGCTGTTTTTT; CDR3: CAISATTGTGELFF
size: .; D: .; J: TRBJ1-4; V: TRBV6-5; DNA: TGTGCCAGCAGTAGCGTACCCGCTAATGAAAAACTGTTTTTT; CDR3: CASSSVPANEKLFF